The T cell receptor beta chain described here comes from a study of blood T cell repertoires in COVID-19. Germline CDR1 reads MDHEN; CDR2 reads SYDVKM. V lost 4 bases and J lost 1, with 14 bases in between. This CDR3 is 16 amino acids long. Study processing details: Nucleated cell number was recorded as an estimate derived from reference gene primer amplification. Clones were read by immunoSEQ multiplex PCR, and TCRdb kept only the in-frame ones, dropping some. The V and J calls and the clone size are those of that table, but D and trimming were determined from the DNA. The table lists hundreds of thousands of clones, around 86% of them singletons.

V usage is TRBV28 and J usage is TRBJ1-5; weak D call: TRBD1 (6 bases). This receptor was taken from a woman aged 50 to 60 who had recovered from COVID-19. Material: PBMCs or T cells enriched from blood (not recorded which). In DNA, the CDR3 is TGTGCCAGCAGTTCTCGAGGACAGTGGAGCAATCAGCCCCAGCATTTT. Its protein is CASSSRGQWSNQPQHF. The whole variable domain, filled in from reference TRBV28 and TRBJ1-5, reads DVKVTQSSRYLVKRTGEKVFLECVQDMDHENMFWYRQDPGLGLRLIYFSYDVKMKEKGDIPEGYSVSREKKERFSLILESASTNQTSMYLCASSSRGQWSNQPQHFGDGTRLSIL.